The TCR beta chain described here comes from a study of blood T cell repertoires in acute mononucleosis (dated by TCRdb to 2019 to 2021). Turning to the overall study: To capture the primary response, acute-phase samples were obtained within 2 weeks of when symptoms began. During acute infection, mean YVL-BR-specific and GLC-BM-specific cells made up about 2% and 1% of blood CD8 T cells. The mean blood EBV load was 3.8 log10 genome copies per million B cells in acute infection and about 2.6 at convalescence.

The time point label for this specimen denotes: acute infectious mononucleosis, at clinical presentation within 2 weeks of symptom onset (visit 1). CD8 T cell responses to two immunodominant EBV epitopes, BRLF1 109 (YVL-BR) and BMLF1 280 (GLC-BM), were tracked in the study over primary infection. A positive serum heterophile antibody test and EBV viral capsid antigen-specific IgM indicated primary EBV infection. Magnetic positive selection (MACS) was first used to enrich total CD8 T cells from PBMCs. A FACSAria III was used to sort live CD3+ CD8+ tetramer+ cells to over 85% purity. Cell sorting used a PE-conjugated tetramer carrying the BRLF1 109-117 peptide. At both acute infection and convalescence, EBV epitope-specific CD8 T cells were tetramer-sorted, and the TCR repertoires of those cells were deep-sequenced directly ex vivo. Donors were a few people aged roughly 18 to 30 with clinical acute infectious mononucleosis and laboratory evidence of primary EBV infection. Heparinized peripheral blood was drawn at clinical presentation with mononucleosis symptoms and again about 6 months later. PBMCs were isolated by Ficoll-Paque density gradient centrifugation.

As for this clone: No base qualities exist here, and no much larger clone lies one base off it.

Overall study results and their limits: Because only a fraction of each donor's blood was analyzed, sampling error might partly explain the low overlap between acute and convalescent clonotypes. Just around 8.6% of the unique acute clonotypes remained in convalescence, but these persisting clonotypes accounted for most of the response, and new, diverse de novo clonotypes seemingly replaced the other acute clonotypes. In TCR repertoire selection for BRLF1 (YVL-BR), TCRalpha CDR3 motifs took on a dominant role, whereas TCRbeta played only a minimal one. The cohort comprised only a few donors, so group averages rested on very few individuals.

For TCR profiling, total RNA from at least 10,000 sorted tetramer+ CD8 T cells was reverse transcribed into cDNA. PCR amplification of CDR3 regions used primers annealing to V and J regions and added unique molecular identifiers so that templates could be tracked. TCRalpha and TCRbeta chains were profiled using the immunoSEQ platform, including its sequencing and error-correction standards. On the study's bioinformatics: Clonal copy numbers were corrected for sequencing and PCR errors, and CDR3s were defined per IMGT conventions. Analysis was restricted to productive rearrangements and was performed with immunoSEQ Analyzer versions 2.0 and 3.0, and gene-pairing frequencies were further processed in Microsoft Excel. V-J pairings were visualized as Circos plots, and CDR3 motifs were found with MEME plus a custom motifSearch program. The probability of generation of TCR sequences was calculated using the OLGA algorithm. Clonotypes seen at both visits were called persistent; those seen only acutely were nonpersistent; those seen only at convalescence were de novo. Any amino acid clonotype used by more than one donor was defined as a public TCR. TCRdb retrieved this table from immuneACCESS and kept in-frame rearrangements only. Not all clones are present; in checked studies, unresolved V genes account for under half, and no reason is known for the remainder. The DNA gave D and trimming, while V, J and clone size come from that table. This sample holds around 2,000 clones; under 30% were observed only once. Approximately 67% of the sample goes to the ten largest clones.

CDR3 length: 13 amino acids, cysteine to phenylalanine. The entry retains the CDR3 DNA only, 39 bases that are in frame from base 1. In the germline V gene, CDR1 corresponds to MNHEY and CDR2 to SVGAGI. At the junction V is shortened by 5 bases and J by 4 bases, with 12 bases in between. Sequencing was performed on EBV YVL epitope tetramer+ CD8+ T cells sorted from PBMCs, taken during acute infectious mononucleosis. This specimen's cell subset or site label, interpreted: CD8 T cells binding a tetramer with EBV BRLF1 109-117 peptide (YVL-BR). The rearranged chain carries TRBV6-5 and TRBJ2-7; D gene: possibly TRBD1, on 5 matching bases. The sequence came from a man aged 18 to 30 with infectious mononucleosis caused by EBV. Here the CDR3 is given as CASSEPGLYEQYF. The DNA is as follows: TGTGCCAGCAGTGAACCAGGGTTGTACGAGCAGTACTTC.